The 2 T cell receptor beta chains below come from one sample, sequenced in a study of blood T cell repertoires in COVID-19. Sequenced by immunoSEQ multiplex PCR; TCRdb stores in-frame clones only, minus some. The repertoire holds about 180,000 clones, with about 80% as singletons. The specimen was PBMCs or T cells enriched from blood (not recorded which). These TCRs come from a man aged 55 to 70 who had been exposed to COVID-19.

V gene TRBV21-1 combines with J gene TRBJ2-1; the table assigns TRBD2, which was not confirmed against the DNA. TRBV21-1 is a known pseudogene. This CDR3 comprises 14 residues. DNA of the CDR3: TGTGCCAGCATCGGGACTAGCGGGAATAATGAGCAGTTCTTC. Its protein is CASIGTSGNNEQFF.

The CDR3 region has the DNA TGTGCCAGCAGTCGTCCAAGTAAACTAGCGGGAGCGGGCAATGAGCAGTTCTTC. Translating gives CASSRPSKLAGAGNEQFF. The chain combines TRBV6-6 with TRBJ2-1; 11 bases match TRBD2. Per germline, CDR1 MNHNY and CDR2 SVGAGI (reference sequence). CDR3 size: 18 residues. V was pared by 5 bases and J by 6 bases, with 15 bases of the junction left unmatched.